Below, 27 T cell receptor beta chains from the same sample are listed, as sequenced in a study of blood T cell repertoires in COVID-19. Method: immunoSEQ multiplex PCR; TCRdb's copy keeps in-frame clones and lacks some. The repertoire has more than 300,000 clones, 88% of them found once; the top ten carry more than 0.95%. The sample comprised PBMCs or T cells enriched from blood (not recorded which). The receptors were gathered from a woman under 30 who had recovered from COVID-19.

The genes are TRBV28 and TRBJ1-1; 7 bases map to TRBD1. Germline lookup yields CDR1 MDHEN and CDR2 SYDVKM. With V trimmed by 2 bases and J by 4 bases, 4 bases remained unmatched. The CDR3 is 14 amino acids. This CDR3 is CASSLGTAATEAFF. CDR3 bases: TGTGCCAGCAGTTTAGGGACAGCGGCCACTGAAGCTTTCTTT.

The genes are TRBV7-2 and TRBJ1-2; 11 positions match TRBD1. The trim removed 2 bases at V and 4 bases at J, leaving 6 bases unmatched. Germline V gives CDR1 SGHTA, CDR2 FQGNSA. The CDR3 is made up of 16 amino acids. The CDR3 is CASSLIRTGGFYGYTF. In DNA form, the CDR3 reads TGTGCCAGCAGCTTAATCCGGACAGGGGGCTTCTATGGCTACACCTTC.

The chain joins TRBV6-2 or TRBV6-3 to TRBJ1-2, with D perhaps matching TRBD1 (6 bases). The V gene lost 5 bases and the J gene lost 4 bases, with 11 bases spanning the gap. The germline CDR1 and CDR2 sequences are MNHEY and SVGEGT. The CDR3 is 13 amino acids. This chain's CDR3 is CASSNGQLYGYTF. The CDR3 DNA reads as TGTGCCAGCAGTAACGGACAGCTCTATGGCTACACCTTC.

The chain uses TRBV6-2 or TRBV6-3 and TRBJ1-5; D ambiguous. This CDR3 region has 12 residues. Germline V gene sequence: CDR1 MNHEY, CDR2 SVGEGT. Trimming took off 2 bases at V and 7 bases at J, with 6 bases between the two ends. The CDR3 loop reads CASSYTPQPQHF. As DNA, the CDR3 is TGTGCCAGCAGTTACACTCCGCAGCCCCAGCATTTT.

The chain recombines TRBV11-2 with TRBJ2-3; possibly TRBD2 for D (6 bases). The CDR3 loop spans 16 amino acids. V gave up 7 bases and J gave up 4 bases, with 21 bases separating them. Germline V gene lookup returns CDR1 SGHAT and CDR2 FQNNGV. The CDR3 is CASTQGTFQGPDTQYF. In DNA form, the CDR3 reads TGTGCCAGCACCCAAGGGACTTTTCAAGGACCAGATACGCAGTATTTT.

V and J are TRBV7-3 and TRBJ1-1, with a tentative D call TRBD1 (5 bases). The V end was cut by 3 bases, the J end by 3 bases, with 14 bases between. CDR1 is SGHTA and CDR2 is FQGTGA in the germline V gene. This CDR3 spans 15 amino acids. The CDR3 sequence is CASSLSGRPDTEAFF. As DNA, the CDR3 is TGTGCCAGCAGCTTGTCAGGGCGGCCGGACACTGAAGCTTTCTTT.

This clone came up once. The chain joins TRBV29-1 to TRBJ2-7, with 8 nucleotides matching TRBD1. V lost 7 bases and J lost 0; bases outside the gene matches: 5. Germline V lookup: CDR1 SQVTM, CDR2 ANQGSEA. The CDR3 extends over 13 amino acids. CDR3 in amino acids: CSASGTGSYEQYF. CDR3 DNA: TGCAGCGCCTCCGGGACAGGCTCCTACGAGCAGTACTTC.

The chain couples TRBV28 to TRBJ1-1; D is uncertain. This CDR3 is built from 14 residues. The V gene's germline CDR1 is MDHEN and CDR2 SYDVKM. V was shortened by 5 bases and J by 1 base, with 11 bases between the two germline ends. The CDR3 reads CASSPPFRNTEAFF. DNA of the CDR3: TGTGCCAGCAGTCCCCCCTTTCGGAACACTGAAGCTTTCTTT.

CDR3 DNA sequence: TGTGCCAGCAGTCCCGCACCCGGACAGGGGACCACCGGGGAGCTGTTTTTT. It yields the protein CASSPAPGQGTTGELFF. The rearrangement joins TRBV27 to TRBJ2-2; TRBD1 aligns across 9 bases. Germline V CDR1 and CDR2: MNHEY, SMNVEV (reference sequence). The junction had 11 bases not matched to a gene; V was cut back by 5 bases and J by 4 bases. This CDR3 region has 17 residues.

The chain combines TRBV7-8 with TRBJ2-3; the match to TRBD2 covers 8 bases. Germline trimming cut 3 bases from V and 2 bases from J; bases unmatched to any gene: 4. Germline CDR1 reads SGHVS; CDR2 reads FQNEAQ. There are 15 residues in the CDR3. The CDR3, as DNA: TGTGCCAGCAGCTTCACTAGCGGTGTCACAGATACGCAGTATTTT. Translated: CASSFTSGVTDTQYF.

The chain uses TRBV11-2 and TRBJ1-2; 8 bases align to TRBD1. CDR3 size: 13 residues. Looked up from germline, CDR1 is SGHAT and CDR2 is FQNNGV. Trimming removed 5 bases from V and 4 bases from J; junction bases left unmatched: 3. For the CDR3, the DNA is TGTGCCAGCAGCCGGACAGGGATCTATGGCTACACCTTC. Its translation: CASSRTGIYGYTF.

This rearrangement joins TRBV28 to TRBJ2-2; no definite D call. The germline V gene has CDR1 MDHEN and CDR2 SYDVKM. This CDR3 comprises 13 residues. V lost 5 bases and J lost 6, with 10 bases in between. The CDR3 is CASSPRLAGELFF. The CDR3 DNA sequence: TGTGCCAGCAGTCCGAGACTGGCCGGGGAGCTGTTTTTT. Full variable domain (rest looked up from reference TRBV28 and TRBJ2-2): DVKVTQSSRYLVKRTGEKVFLECVQDMDHENMFWYRQDPGLGLRLIYFSYDVKMKEKGDIPEGYSVSREKKERFSLILESASTNQTSMYLCASSPRLAGELFFGEGSRLTVL.

The rearrangement links TRBV30 to TRBJ2-1; possibly TRBD2 for D (5 bases). V was pared by 3 bases and J by 3 bases, with 12 bases between. This CDR3 spans 14 amino acids. Germline V gives CDR1 GTSNPN, CDR2 SVGIG (reference sequence). In DNA, the CDR3 is TGTGCCTGGAGGGACGGTGCGGGCTACAATGAGCAGTTCTTC. The encoded protein is CAWRDGAGYNEQFF.

The J gene is TRBJ2-7, the V gene TRBV12-3 or TRBV12-4; D is unclear. Trimming pared 5 bases from V and 5 bases from J, leaving 10 bases between. The CDR3 sequence is 12 residues long. Here the CDR3 DNA reads TGTGCCAGCAGTCCCAGTGGCAACGAGCAGTACTTC. Protein: CASSPSGNEQYF.

This clone was counted only a few times. The chain joins TRBV2 to TRBJ1-1; the D is unclear. V lost 1 base, J lost 1 base, and 4 bases lay in between. The CDR3 sequence is 13 residues long. The germline V gene has CDR1 SNHLY and CDR2 FYNNEI. CDR3 DNA sequence: TGTGCCAGCAGTGAAGGGGCGAACACTGAAGCTTTCTTT. Amino acid sequence: CASSEGANTEAFF.

The chain links TRBV5-6 to TRBJ2-3; 10 bases align to TRBD1. The junction had 1 base not matched to a gene; V was cut back by 2 bases and J by 1 base. Germline values: CDR1 SGHDT, CDR2 YYEEEE. The CDR3 has 15 amino acids. CDR3 sequence reads: CASSLGQGGTDTQYF. Written as DNA, the CDR3 is TGTGCCAGCAGCTTAGGACAGGGGGGCACAGATACGCAGTATTTT.

The V and J genes are TRBV19 and TRBJ1-2, with 11 bases aligning to TRBD1. Germline assignment: CDR1 LNHDA and CDR2 SQIVND (reference sequence). The trim removed 10 bases at V and 5 bases at J, leaving 9 bases unmatched. CDR3 length: 14 residues. Here the CDR3 reads CATRPGQGAYGYTF. In DNA, the CDR3 is TGTGCCACCCGCCCCGGACAGGGGGCGTATGGCTACACCTTC.

This chain uses TRBV10-3 with TRBJ1-3; 8 nucleotides match TRBD1. The length of the CDR3 is 17 residues. The germline gives CDR1 ENHRY, CDR2 SYGVKD. With V trimmed by 6 bases and J by 0 bases, 10 bases remained unmatched. The CDR3 is CAIRRTGFSSSGNTIYF. The DNA for the CDR3 is TGTGCCATCAGGAGGACAGGGTTTTCTTCCTCTGGAAACACCATATATTTT.

The chain recombines TRBV6-2 or TRBV6-3 with TRBJ2-2, with a possible D match to TRBD1 (5 bases). From germline, CDR1 is MNHEY and CDR2 SVGEGT. This CDR3 comprises 17 residues. V shed 5 bases and J shed 4 bases, with 20 bases lying between them. CDR3 region: CASSTWTPDMSTGELFF. The CDR3 nucleotides are TGTGCCAGCAGTACCTGGACCCCGGACATGAGCACCGGGGAGCTGTTTTTT.

J is TRBJ2-2 and V is TRBV7-9; D remains unclear. The CDR3 spans 12 residues. The V end was cut by 5 bases, the J end by 5 bases, with 6 bases between. Germline CDR1 is SEHNR and CDR2 is FQNEAQ (reference sequence). The CDR3 loop is CASSPETGELFF. In nucleotides, the CDR3 is TGTGCCAGCAGCCCCGAGACCGGGGAGCTGTTTTTT.

This clone has a handful of counts. The chain couples TRBV7-2 to TRBJ2-2; a weak D match, TRBD2 (6 bases). V was cut by 2 bases and J by 5 bases, with 15 bases left in between. Germline V gene data show CDR1 as SGHTA and CDR2 as FQGNSA. This CDR3 has 16 residues. In DNA form, the CDR3 reads TGTGCCAGCAGCTTACAGGGCGGGGTCGGGACCGGGGAGCTGTTTTTT. Residues: CASSLQGGVGTGELFF.

The chain uses TRBV3-1 (or the pseudogene TRBV3-2) and TRBJ2-1; 9 nucleotides line up with TRBD1. Germline assignment: CDR1 LGHDT and CDR2 YNNKEL (reference sequence). This CDR3 region has 19 residues. The V and J ends lost 1 base and 3 bases, in that order; junction bases with no gene match: 13. The CDR3 DNA is TGTGCCAGCAGCCAAGCGGCTTTTGTCGGACAGGGGCTCTACAATGAGCAGTTCTTC. Encoded protein: CASSQAAFVGQGLYNEQFF.

This clone was seen a few times. The chain links TRBV28 to TRBJ1-1, with 10 bases lining up with TRBD1. Germline CDR1 and CDR2: MDHEN and SYDVKM. CDR3 length: 16 residues. The junction had 9 bases not matched to a gene; V was cut back by 3 bases and J by 5 bases. CDR3 nucleotide sequence: TGTGCCAGCAGTTTCATGACAGGGGGCGGAGGTACTGAAGCTTTCTTT. This encodes CASSFMTGGGGTEAFF.

J is TRBJ1-3 and V is TRBV19, with 7 nucleotides matching TRBD1. The V gene end was trimmed by 5 bases and the J gene end by 4 bases; junction bases not matched to a gene: 2. From germline, CDR1 is LNHDA and CDR2 SQIVND (reference sequence). The CDR3 spans 13 residues. In DNA, the CDR3 is TGTGCCAGTAGTTGGACAGGAGGAAACACCATATATTTT. Amino acid sequence: CASSWTGGNTIYF.

The chain carries TRBV28 and TRBJ2-5; D remains unclear. The CDR3 extends over 15 amino acids. From germline, CDR1 is MDHEN and CDR2 SYDVKM. The V end was cut by 2 bases, the J end by 2 bases, with 12 bases between. The CDR3: CASSLGPPEQETQYF. As DNA, the CDR3 is TGTGCCAGCAGTTTAGGCCCCCCAGAACAAGAGACCCAGTACTTC. Variable domain in full (rest from reference TRBV28 and TRBJ2-5): DVKVTQSSRYLVKRTGEKVFLECVQDMDHENMFWYRQDPGLGLRLIYFSYDVKMKEKGDIPEGYSVSREKKERFSLILESASTNQTSMYLCASSLGPPEQETQYFGPGTRLLVL.

The V call is TRBV7-9, the J call TRBJ2-1, with 8 bases fitting TRBD2. V shed 1 base, J shed 4 bases, and the junction held 3 bases outside the gene matches. The CDR3 consists of 15 residues. The germline V gene has CDR1 SEHNR and CDR2 FQNEAQ (reference sequence). CDR3 protein: CASSLVERGYNEQFF. CDR3 in DNA: TGTGCCAGCAGCTTAGTGGAGCGGGGGTACAATGAGCAGTTCTTC.

Here the CDR3 DNA reads TGTGCCAGTAGTACCGGGACACCACCCCACACCTTC. Its protein is CASSTGTPPHTF. V is TRBV19 and J is TRBJ1-2; D perhaps matches TRBD1 (6 bases). The CDR3 is 12 residues long. Germline-derived CDR1 and CDR2 are LNHDA and SQIVND (reference sequence). V was pared by 4 bases and J by 12 bases, with 15 bases between.